These 29 T cell receptor beta chains were all obtained from the same sample, sequenced in a study of T-cell reconstitution after alpha-beta-depleted transplantation in children. Preparation of the TCRbeta library involved a method that used unique molecular identifiers. A single record per CDR3 protein comes from TCRdb applying MiXCR to the PCR reads. The sample holds 500,000 to 750,000 distinct CDR3 sequences, about an eighth seen once. Sequencing used PBMCs, mostly from graft donor cells, obtained 360 days after TCRalphabeta/CD19-depleted stem cell transplant. These receptors all stem from a male patient aged 5 to 17 who had a stem cell transplant for acute myeloid leukemia, so the T cells may come from the graft donor.

V is TRBV11-2 and J is TRBJ2-1, with unresolved D. The germline V and J ends were trimmed by 1 base and 15 bases, with 22 bases remaining between them. This CDR3 is built from 15 residues. Germline lookup yields CDR1 SGHAT and CDR2 FQNNGV. CDR3 protein: CASSLGRFVGPPLFF. The CDR3 DNA is TGTGCCAGCAGCTTAGGTCGGTTTGTGGGTCCTCCTTTGTTCTTC. Full variable domain (missing parts from reference TRBV11-2 and TRBJ2-1): EAGVAQSPRYKIIEKRQSVAFWCNPISGHATLYWYQQILGQGPKLLIQFQNNGVVDDSQLPKDRFSAERLKGVDSTLKIQPAKLEDSAVYLCASSLGRFVGPPLFFGPGTRLTVL.

This chain joins TRBV7-6 and TRBJ2-5, with 7 nucleotides matching TRBD2. CDR3 length: 16 amino acids. Trimming took 5 bases from V and 7 from J; bases not matched to a gene: 16. CDR1 and CDR2 (germline): SGHVS, FNYEAQ. The CDR3: CASSPFFAGVGWTQYF. The CDR3 DNA sequence: TGTGCCAGCAGCCCTTTCTTCGCGGGGGTGGGTTGGACCCAGTACTTC.

The chain joins TRBV6-1 to TRBJ2-1, with 10 bases lining up with TRBD2. This CDR3 comprises 14 residues. Germline values: CDR1 MNHNS, CDR2 SASEGT. V lost 10 bases and J lost 5; bases outside the gene matches: 8. The CDR3 DNA is TGTGCCATCTCGGGGACTAGCGTCGACAATGAGCAGTTCTTC. Translation: CAISGTSVDNEQFF.

In its sample, this clonotype was seen many times. The rearrangement joins TRBV7-9 to TRBJ1-1, with 7 bases fitting TRBD1. The CDR3 spans 13 residues. The ends lost 6 bases at V and 5 bases at J; junction bases unmatched: 6. In germline, CDR1 is SEHNR, CDR2 FQNEAQ (reference sequence). The CDR3 DNA sequence: TGTGCCAGCAGACGCGGACAGGTAACTGAAGCTTTCTTT. It translates to CASRRGQVTEAFF.

Ten or more counts support this clonotype. The CDR3 spells CASSLWGSTDTQYF. As DNA, the CDR3 is TGTGCCAGCAGTTTATGGGGAAGCACAGATACGCAGTATTTT. The chain recombines TRBV27 with TRBJ2-3; D remains unclear. The CDR3 has 14 residues. Trimming shortened V by 1 base and J by 0 bases, and 5 bases separated the two germline ends. Germline assignment: CDR1 MNHEY and CDR2 SMNVEV (reference sequence).

This clonotype has only a few counts. The rearrangement uses TRBV7-8 and TRBJ2-7; a possible D gene is TRBD1 (5 bases). The V gene lost 8 bases and the J gene lost 3 bases, with 8 bases spanning the gap. Germline CDR1 and CDR2: SGHVS and FQNEAQ. CDR3 size: 11 residues. Here the CDR3 reads CASARDYEQYF. CDR3 nucleotide sequence: TGTGCCAGCGCCAGGGACTACGAGCAGTACTTC. Full variable domain (remainder filled in from reference TRBV7-8 and TRBJ2-7): GAGVSQSPRYKVAKRGQDVALRCDPISGHVSLFWYQQALGQGPEFLTYFQNEAQLDKSGLPSDRFFAERPEGSVSTLKIQRTQQEDSAVYLCASARDYEQYFGPGTRLTVT.

In this sample, this clonotype turned up many times. The DNA of the CDR3 is TGTGCCAGCAGTGAAGCGACACAGGGGGAAAAGACCCAGTACTTC. Protein sequence: CASSEATQGEKTQYF. The V and J genes are TRBV2 and TRBJ2-5; the match to TRBD1 covers 8 bases. This CDR3 is built from 15 residues. Germline V gene data show CDR1 as SNHLY and CDR2 as FYNNEI. V shed 0 bases, J shed 6 bases, and the junction held 6 bases outside the gene matches.

This clonotype has just a few counts. The CDR3 nucleotides read TGTGCCAGCAGGCCGGGACAGGGATATTCACCCCTCCACTTT. Translating gives CASRPGQGYSPLHF. The chain uses TRBV12-3 or TRBV12-4 and TRBJ1-6; 9 nucleotides align to TRBD1. The J segment lost 8 bases and the V segment lost 6 bases, leaving 5 bases of the junction unmatched. CDR3 length: 14 amino acids.

In its sample, this clonotype was seen many times. V is TRBV12-3 or TRBV12-4 and J is TRBJ2-1, with D perhaps TRBD1 or TRBD2 (5 bases each). Trimming left V 2 bases short and J 8 bases short, with 13 bases between. CDR3 length: 14 amino acids. The CDR3 bases are TGTGCCAGCAGTTTATCCCGGGACCGGGATGAGCAGTTCTTC. Amino acid sequence: CASSLSRDRDEQFF.

V gene TRBV29-1 combines with J gene TRBJ2-7; 8 bases align to TRBD2. This CDR3 contains 14 residues. V trimming: 4 bases; J trimming: 2 bases; junction bases outside the gene matches: 7. From germline, CDR1 is SQVTM and CDR2 ANQGSEA. The CDR3 protein is CSVGRGAGTYEQYF. In DNA, the CDR3 is TGCAGCGTTGGGCGGGGGGCGGGCACCTACGAGCAGTACTTC.

This clonotype was observed many times. The gene calls are TRBV7-3 and TRBJ2-1; no reliable D call. V was trimmed by 5 bases and J by 1 base, leaving 9 bases between them. The CDR3 runs to 14 residues. CDR1 SGHTA and CDR2 FQGTGA come from the germline V gene. The CDR3 DNA reads as TGTGCCAGCAGCCTGAGGAGATCCTACAATGAGCAGTTCTTC. It translates to CASSLRRSYNEQFF.

This clonotype was seen ten or more times. The chain links TRBV28 to TRBJ2-3; 8 nucleotides agree with TRBD1. The CDR3 sequence is 15 residues long. Germline lookup yields CDR1 MDHEN and CDR2 SYDVKM. V shed 6 bases and J 2 bases; nucleotides not matched to a gene: 7. The CDR3, as DNA: TGTGCCAGCAGGGGACAGGCTCTGAACACAGATACGCAGTATTTT. Its protein is CASRGQALNTDTQYF.

This clonotype has only a few counts. The chain joins TRBV12-3 or TRBV12-4 to TRBJ2-7, with 9 bases aligning to TRBD2. The CDR3 extends over 17 amino acids. The J segment lost 4 bases and the V segment lost 5 bases, leaving 15 bases of the junction unmatched. The CDR3: CASSVNSGSRGLYEQYF. CDR3 nucleotide sequence: TGTGCCAGCAGTGTGAATAGCGGGAGTCGTGGGCTATACGAGCAGTACTTC.

This clonotype was detected only a few times. The chain couples TRBV5-6 to TRBJ1-3; 7 bases are shared with TRBD1. The trim removed 4 bases at V and 0 bases at J, leaving 7 bases unmatched. This CDR3 is built from 16 residues. Germline assignment: CDR1 SGHDT and CDR2 YYEEEE. CDR3 in amino acids: CASSAGTVPSGNTIYF. The CDR3, as DNA: TGTGCCAGCAGCGCTGGGACAGTTCCCTCTGGAAACACCATATATTTT.

This clonotype was counted only a few times. The chain uses TRBV20-1 and TRBJ2-3, with D tentatively TRBD2 (7 bases). Trimming took off 2 bases at V and 4 bases at J, with 19 bases between the two ends. CDR3 length: 16 residues. CDR1 and CDR2 (germline): DFQATT, SNEGSKA (reference sequence). CDR3 residues: CSARPTWGGRPDTQYF. CDR3 DNA sequence: TGCAGTGCTAGACCTACCTGGGGGGGCCGTCCAGATACGCAGTATTTT.

This clonotype appeared a few times. J is TRBJ2-2 and V is TRBV9; 8 bases line up with TRBD2. V shed 0 bases, J shed 8 bases, and the junction held 9 bases outside the gene matches. The CDR3 has 16 residues. Germline-derived CDR1 and CDR2 are SGDLS and YYNGEE. In DNA form, the CDR3 reads TGTGCCAGCAGCGTAGGGCTAGCGGGTTTGTCGGGGGAGCTGTTTTTT. Its translation is CASSVGLAGLSGELFF.

This clonotype was seen more than once but under ten times. CDR3 coding DNA: TGTGCCAGCAGTGAAATGGCTAGCGGGTTCTACAATGAGCAGTTCTTC. This sequence encodes CASSEMASGFYNEQFF. The chain links TRBV2 to TRBJ2-1; 8 positions agree with TRBD2. Trimming cost V 2 bases and J 3 bases; bases outside gene matches: 6. Germline lookup yields CDR1 SNHLY and CDR2 FYNNEI. This CDR3 spans 16 amino acids. Based on the CDR3 plus reference TRBV2 and TRBJ2-1, the full variable domain is EPEVTQTPSHQVTQMGQEVILRCVPISNHLYFYWYRQILGQKVEFLVSFYNNEISEKSEIFDDQFSVERPDGSNFTLKIRSTKLEDSAMYFCASSEMASGFYNEQFFGPGTRLTVL.

The rearrangement links TRBV9 to TRBJ2-1, with D hard to call. V was trimmed by 0 bases and J by 0 bases, leaving 7 bases between them. There are 15 residues in the CDR3. Germline V gene sequence: CDR1 SGDLS, CDR2 YYNGEE. CDR3 sequence reads: CASSVALSSYNEQFF. The CDR3 DNA sequence: TGTGCCAGCAGCGTAGCACTATCCTCCTACAATGAGCAGTTCTTC.

Worth noting for this clonotype: This may arise from a read error, as a much more abundant clone is one base away. The rearrangement joins TRBV12-3 or TRBV12-4 to TRBJ1-1, with unresolved D. There are 12 residues in the CDR3. CDR3 DNA sequence: TGTGCCAGCAGTTGGGGTTGGAATGAATCTTTCTTT. This encodes CASSWGWNESFF.

This clonotype was counted at least ten times. The V gene is TRBV15, the J gene TRBJ2-2; 9 nucleotides match TRBD2. The CDR3 sequence is 20 residues long. Germline loops: CDR1 LNHNV, CDR2 YYDKDF (reference sequence). V lost 0 bases to trimming and J lost 3 bases; unmatched junction nucleotides: 14. CDR3 bases: TGTGCCACCAGCAGAGAGTCGCTAGCGGGAAGGGTCGGGGACACCGGGGAGCTGTTTTTT. This encodes CATSRESLAGRVGDTGELFF.

The chain links TRBV30 to TRBJ2-7; 11 bases fit TRBD2. CDR1 GTSNPN and CDR2 SVGIG come from the germline V gene (reference sequence). Losses at the gene ends were 3 bases for V and 6 bases for J; bases not matched to a gene: 4. CDR3 length: 13 amino acids. CDR3 region: CAWSGLAGGEQYF. As DNA, the CDR3 is TGTGCCTGGAGCGGTCTAGCGGGAGGCGAGCAGTACTTC.

This clonotype was counted only a few times. The V gene is TRBV18, the J gene TRBJ2-7; the match to TRBD2 covers 10 bases. Trimming removed 2 bases from V and 9 bases from J; junction bases left unmatched: 4. CDR1 is KGHSH, CDR2 LQKENI, per germline. The CDR3 extends over 13 amino acids. The CDR3 DNA is TGTGCCAGCTCACCAACTAGCGGGATTGGGCAGTACTTC. Translating gives CASSPTSGIGQYF.

This CDR3 is CSVPPLFGTLRNEQFF. The CDR3 nucleotides are TGCAGCGTTCCGCCTCTCTTTGGGACCTTAAGGAATGAGCAGTTCTTC. The J gene is TRBJ2-1, the V gene TRBV29-1; the D gene could be TRBD1 or TRBD2 (5 bases each). CDR3 length equals 16 residues. Germline CDR1 SQVTM, CDR2 ANQGSEA. Trimming shortened V by 5 bases and J by 7 bases, and 24 bases separated the two germline ends.

The genes are TRBV27 and TRBJ2-1, with no clear D. The germline V and J ends were trimmed by 0 bases and 0 bases, with 15 bases remaining between them. Germline CDR1 is MNHEY and CDR2 is SMNVEV (reference sequence). CDR3 length: 18 amino acids. CDR3 coding DNA: TGTGCCAGCAGTTTATCTTGGCTACCCGTGAGCTCCTACAATGAGCAGTTCTTC. Encoded protein: CASSLSWLPVSSYNEQFF.

A few counts support this clonotype. The chain has TRBV9 and TRBJ2-1, with TRBD2 identical over 10 bases. J gave up 7 bases and V 7 bases, and 11 bases lay outside the gene matches. The CDR3 is made up of 15 amino acids. CDR1 is SGDLS, CDR2 YYNGEE, per germline. CDR3 bases: TGTGCCAGCGGACCACTAGCGGGGCTCATTAATGAGCAGTTCTTC. Translated: CASGPLAGLINEQFF.

Ten or more counts support this clonotype. The gene calls are TRBV3-1 and TRBJ2-7, with 10 positions matching TRBD2. Germline CDR1 is LGHDT and CDR2 is YNNKEL (reference sequence). The CDR3 contains 16 residues. V shed 1 base, J shed 3 bases, and the junction held 6 bases outside the gene matches. The CDR3, as DNA: TGTGCCAGCAGCCAAGTCAGCGGGAGGGCCCTCTACGAGCAGTACTTC. Translated: CASSQVSGRALYEQYF.

The rearrangement links TRBV20-1 to TRBJ2-3; 9 nucleotides match TRBD1. With V trimmed by 7 bases and J by 6 bases, 11 bases remained unmatched. Germline V gene sequence: CDR1 DFQATT, CDR2 SNEGSKA (reference sequence). This CDR3 spans 14 amino acids. The DNA of the CDR3 is TGCAGTGGCCCGGACAGGGGCGTTTTCGATACGCAGTATTTT. Translation: CSGPDRGVFDTQYF.

This clonotype has a handful of counts. The CDR3 is CASSPPGQDNSPLHF. The CDR3 bases are TGTGCCAGCAGCCCTCCGGGACAGGATAATTCACCCCTCCACTTT. The chain has TRBV12-3 or TRBV12-4 and TRBJ1-6; TRBD1 matches 8 bases. V gave up 6 bases and J gave up 5 bases; unmatched junction bases: 6. This CDR3 is 15 amino acids long.

This clonotype turned up a few times. V and J are TRBV14 and TRBJ2-1; 8 positions match TRBD1. From germline, CDR1 is SGHDN and CDR2 FVKESK. The J segment lost 4 bases and the V segment lost 4 bases, leaving 6 bases of the junction unmatched. This CDR3 is built from 15 residues. This chain's CDR3 is CASSRRTGNYNEQFF. For the CDR3, the DNA is TGTGCCAGCAGCCGGCGGACAGGGAATTACAATGAGCAGTTCTTC.